The next 29 T cell receptor beta chains were all read from a single sample in a study of blood T cells in healthy people across ages. A second about 6 to 12 cycle PCR used barcoded and J-beta primers. TCRdb reprocessed the 5' RACE reads with MiXCR, giving one entry per CDR3 protein. Of 780,000 or so distinct CDR3 sequences in the sample, around 50% were seen once. Specimen: blood. Receptors originate from a middle-aged man in good health.

The chain employs TRBV6-5 and TRBJ2-1; D gene ambiguous. The V gene's germline CDR1 is MNHEY and CDR2 SVGAGI. Trimming shortened V by 0 bases and J by 8 bases, and 8 bases separated the two germline ends. The CDR3 is made up of 13 amino acids. Here the CDR3 reads CASSYSLLDEQFF. The DNA of the CDR3 is TGTGCCAGCAGTTACTCGTTATTAGATGAGCAGTTCTTC.

The V gene is TRBV28, the J gene TRBJ1-1; no definite D call. The CDR3 has 13 residues. Germline CDR1 reads MDHEN; CDR2 reads SYDVKM. Trimming stripped 3 bases from V and 6 bases from J, with 11 bases between. The CDR3 loop is CASSFSDGAEAFF. CDR3 DNA sequence: TGTGCCAGCAGTTTTAGTGATGGCGCTGAAGCTTTCTTT.

This clonotype showed up just a few times. The chain uses TRBV12-3 or TRBV12-4 and TRBJ1-2; D is undetermined. The CDR3 totals 12 residues. Trimming stripped 3 bases from V and 8 bases from J, with 10 bases between. For the CDR3, the DNA is TGTGCCAGCAGTTTCCTTTCTGCGGGCTACACCTTC. Amino acid sequence: CASSFLSAGYTF.

The V call is TRBV6-2 or TRBV6-3, the J call TRBJ2-3; D ambiguous. Germline lookup yields CDR1 MNHEY and CDR2 SVGEGT. This CDR3 has 14 amino acids. V was trimmed by 7 bases and J by 2 bases, leaving 13 bases between them. CDR3 in DNA: TGTGCCAGCATCGGACGCTTCTTCACAGATACGCAGTATTTT. Translated: CASIGRFFTDTQYF.

In DNA form, the CDR3 reads TGTGCCAGCAGCCAAGACTCAGGGGGTCCTCCTCTTGACAATGAGCAGTTCTTC. This sequence encodes CASSQDSGGPPLDNEQFF. The chain employs TRBV4-2 and TRBJ2-1; 7 nucleotides match TRBD1. The CDR3 is 18 amino acids. Germline V lookup: CDR1 LGHNA, CDR2 YNFKEQ. V lost 0 bases and J lost 5; bases outside the gene matches: 13.

The chain is built from TRBV27 and TRBJ2-3; D is perhaps TRBD1 or TRBD2 (5 bases each). Trimming left V 11 bases short and J 0 bases short, with 15 bases between. The CDR3 is 14 residues long. From germline, CDR1 is MNHEY and CDR2 SMNVEV (reference sequence). The CDR3 DNA follows: TGTGCCTCGAAAAGGGGCGGGAGCACAGATACGCAGTATTTT. Translated, it gives CASKRGGSTDTQYF.

The chain employs TRBV20-1 and TRBJ1-2; tentative D call: TRBD1 (5 bases). The V end lost 0 bases, the J end lost 3 bases, and 14 bases lay between the germline ends. CDR1 is DFQATT, CDR2 SNEGSKA, per germline (reference sequence). There are 15 residues in the CDR3. The CDR3 DNA sequence: TGCAGTGCTAGAGACGACGGGCGGGGGGACTATGGCTACACCTTC. It translates to CSARDDGRGDYGYTF.

In its sample, this clonotype was seen once. The chain joins TRBV28 to TRBJ1-5; TRBD1 agrees at 8 bases. Trimming took 6 bases from V and 6 from J; bases not matched to a gene: 13. This CDR3 has 16 residues. Germline CDR1 and CDR2: MDHEN and SYDVKM. CDR3 in amino acids: CASSPRQGSGVQPQHF. The CDR3 nucleotides are TGTGCCAGCAGCCCTCGACAGGGGTCCGGGGTTCAGCCCCAGCATTTT.

The rearrangement joins TRBV29-1 to TRBJ2-1; 10 nucleotides align to TRBD2. V dropped 4 bases and J dropped 6; count of bases not matched to a gene: 6. The CDR3 loop spans 14 amino acids. Germline V gives CDR1 SQVTM, CDR2 ANQGSEA. The CDR3 spells CSVAIGLAVNEQFF. The CDR3 DNA is TGCAGCGTTGCTATTGGACTAGCGGTCAATGAGCAGTTCTTC.

This clonotype was seen repeatedly, ten times or more. This chain links TRBV27 with TRBJ2-3, with 7 bases fitting TRBD1. Germline V gene lookup returns CDR1 MNHEY and CDR2 SMNVEV (reference sequence). Unmatched junction bases numbered 17, after V lost 3 bases and J lost 5 bases. CDR3 size: 18 residues. The chain's CDR3 is CASSFGLATGTVLDTQYF. The CDR3 nucleotides read TGTGCCAGCAGTTTTGGCTTAGCGACAGGGACAGTGCTAGATACGCAGTATTTT.

The rearrangement links TRBV27 to TRBJ2-1; 7 nucleotides line up with TRBD1. In germline, CDR1 is MNHEY, CDR2 SMNVEV (reference sequence). J was trimmed by 7 bases and V by 5 bases; bases with no gene match: 14. The CDR3 is 16 residues long. CDR3 sequence (DNA): TGTGCCAGCAGTCCACCTCTGGTACAGGGGTCGAATGAGCAGTTCTTC. Its translation is CASSPPLVQGSNEQFF.

This chain connects TRBV29-1 to TRBJ2-3; the D is unclear. V shed 7 bases and J shed 2 bases, with 7 bases lying between them. This CDR3 region has 11 residues. Germline loops: CDR1 SQVTM, CDR2 ANQGSEA. In DNA form, the CDR3 reads TGCAGCGGACAATTCACAGATACGCAGTATTTT. Translated: CSGQFTDTQYF.

V and J are TRBV20-1 and TRBJ1-1, with D possibly TRBD1 on 5 matching bases. Deletions cut 3 bases from V and 6 bases from J, with 17 bases between. The CDR3 is made up of 14 amino acids. CDR1 is DFQATT, CDR2 SNEGSKA, per germline (reference sequence). CDR3 residues: CSASGRVGIAEAFF. In nucleotides, the CDR3 is TGCAGTGCTAGCGGCAGGGTTGGGATCGCTGAAGCTTTCTTT.

The rearrangement links TRBV4-1 to TRBJ2-1; 9 bases fit TRBD1. J was trimmed by 8 bases and V by 1 base; bases with no gene match: 9. The CDR3 loop spans 16 amino acids. CDR1 MGHRA and CDR2 YSYEKL come from the germline V gene. The DNA for the CDR3 is TGCGCCAGCAGCCAAGGGACAGGGGCCGTAGGGGATGAGCAGTTCTTC. The encoded protein is CASSQGTGAVGDEQFF.

This clonotype was seen a few times. The chain combines TRBV5-5 with TRBJ2-7; D possibly matches TRBD1 or TRBD2 (6 bases each). V shed 3 bases and J shed 6 bases, with 10 bases lying between them. Germline CDR1 is SGHKS and CDR2 is YYEKEE (reference sequence). The CDR3 runs 12 residues. The chain's CDR3 is CASSYGGLEQYF. CDR3 nucleotides: TGTGCCAGCAGCTACGGGGGCCTCGAGCAGTACTTC.

This clonotype was detected a few times. The gene calls are TRBV18 and TRBJ2-7, with no clear D. Germline V gives CDR1 KGHSH, CDR2 LQKENI. CDR3 length: 13 amino acids. The V and J ends lost 3 bases and 5 bases respectively, with 11 bases between them. The CDR3 DNA is TGTGCCAGCTCACCTACCCCATATGACGAGCAGTACTTC. Its protein product is CASSPTPYDEQYF.

This rearrangement joins TRBV6-1 to TRBJ2-7; TRBD2 matches at 8 bases. CDR3 length equals 16 residues. CDR1 is MNHNS, CDR2 SASEGT, per germline. The junction had 13 bases not matched to a gene; V was cut back by 6 bases and J by 3 bases. CDR3 region: CASRTPEAGVYYEQYF. The DNA for the CDR3 is TGTGCCAGCAGAACCCCGGAAGCGGGGGTGTACTACGAGCAGTACTTC.

The chain has TRBV12-3 or TRBV12-4 and TRBJ1-1; D is uncertain. V was clipped by 7 bases and J by 5 bases, with 17 bases between them. The CDR3 runs to 14 residues. The CDR3 coding sequence is TGTGCCAGCACCAAGACTAAAATTGGGACTGAAGCTTTCTTT. As protein: CASTKTKIGTEAFF.

CDR3 bases: TGTGCCATCAGTGGAACTAGCGGAGCATCCTACGAGCAGTACTTC. As protein: CAISGTSGASYEQYF. V gene TRBV10-3 combines with J gene TRBJ2-7, with 8 positions matching TRBD2. The junction had 6 bases not matched to a gene; V was cut back by 4 bases and J by 1 base. This CDR3 comprises 15 residues. Germline CDR1 and CDR2: ENHRY and SYGVKD.

The chain uses TRBV7-9 and TRBJ1-2; no clear D. The CDR3 spans 13 residues. The V and J ends lost 2 bases and 2 bases respectively, with 6 bases between them. The V gene's germline CDR1 is SEHNR and CDR2 FQNEAQ (reference sequence). This CDR3 reads CASSLLDNYGYTF. Here the CDR3 DNA reads TGTGCCAGCAGCTTACTAGACAACTATGGCTACACCTTC. The full variable domain, with the rest looked up from reference TRBV7-9 and TRBJ1-2, is DTGVSQNPRHKITKRGQNVTFRCDPISEHNRLYWYRQTLGQGPEFLTYFQNEAQLEKSRLLSDRFSAERPKGSFSTLEIQRTEQGDSAMYLCASSLLDNYGYTFGSGTRLTVV.

V gene TRBV9 combines with J gene TRBJ1-1, with D unclear. The ends were cut back, 1 base at V and 1 base at J, with 5 bases in the middle. Germline CDR1 reads SGDLS; CDR2 reads YYNGEE. CDR3 length equals 13 residues. The CDR3 here is CASSVLENTEAFF. The CDR3, as DNA: TGTGCCAGCAGCGTACTGGAGAACACTGAAGCTTTCTTT.

As concerns this clonotype: A junction boundary mismatches the germline segment, possibly from a read error. The gene calls are TRBV7-9 and TRBJ1-6; a weak D match, TRBD1 (6 bases). The CDR3 extends over 14 amino acids. Germline values: CDR1 SEHNR, CDR2 FQNEAQ (reference sequence). The CDR3 DNA follows: TGCGCCAGCAGCGGGGGGCACAGGGATTCACCCCCCCACTTT. This gives the protein CASSGGHRDSPPHF.

Details on this clonotype: The junction departs from germline at one end; a sequencing error may be responsible. The rearrangement uses TRBV28 and TRBJ2-1; TRBD1 aligns across 9 bases. Germline CDR1 and CDR2: MDHEN and SYDVKM. There are 18 residues in the CDR3. In DNA, the CDR3 is TGTGCAAGCAGTTTAATAGGAGGGGGTGACAGGGGGTCCCTGGAGCAGTTCTTC. As protein: CASSLIGGGDRGSLEQFF.

This clonotype has a count of ten or more. The chain is built from TRBV20-1 and TRBJ1-2; TRBD1 is a possible D gene (5 bases). Trimming stripped 7 bases from V and 0 bases from J, with 12 bases between. The germline CDR1 and CDR2 sequences are DFQATT and SNEGSKA (reference sequence). This CDR3 spans 13 amino acids. The CDR3: CSVPGVTNYGYTF. The CDR3 DNA reads TGCAGTGTTCCGGGGGTCACTAACTATGGCTACACCTTC.

This rearrangement joins TRBV10-3 to TRBJ2-7; D uncertain. Trimming pared 6 bases from V and 2 bases from J, leaving 5 bases between. This CDR3 contains 11 residues. Germline CDR1 and CDR2: ENHRY and SYGVKD. CDR3 DNA sequence: TGTGCCATCAGCCACCCCTACGAGCAGTACTTC. This gives the protein CAISHPYEQYF.

The rearrangement uses TRBV29-1 and TRBJ2-7, with 9 positions matching TRBD2. This CDR3 has 14 amino acids. Trimming removed 6 bases from V and 3 bases from J; junction bases left unmatched: 9. CDR1 and CDR2 (germline): SQVTM, ANQGSEA. CDR3 protein: CSVVTTSGFYEQYF. CDR3 nucleotide sequence: TGCAGCGTGGTTACGACTAGCGGATTCTACGAGCAGTACTTC.

This chain uses TRBV12-3 or TRBV12-4 with TRBJ1-1; maybe TRBD1 (5 bases). The V gene lost 5 bases and the J gene lost 5 bases, with 15 bases spanning the gap. The length of the CDR3 is 14 residues. CDR3 nucleotides: TGTGCCAGCAGTCCCTCGGGCAGGGCGACTGAAGCTTTCTTT. Its translation: CASSPSGRATEAFF.

This clonotype was recorded a few times. The chain joins TRBV7-3 to TRBJ2-3, with D possibly being TRBD2 (5 bases). The germline V and J ends were trimmed by 5 bases and 9 bases, with 21 bases remaining between them. Germline CDR1 is SGHTA and CDR2 is FQGTGA. The CDR3 has 15 amino acids. The CDR3 coding sequence is TGTGCCAGCAGCCAACGGACTGGGTTGGTCGACACGCAGTATTTT. Translated, it gives CASSQRTGLVDTQYF. Filled out from reference TRBV7-3 and TRBJ2-3, the complete variable domain reads GAGVSQTPSNKVTEKGKYVELRCDPISGHTALYWYRQSLGQGPEFLIYFQGTGAADDSGLPNDRFFAVRPEGSVSTLKIQRTERGDSAVYLCASSQRTGLVDTQYFGPGTRLTVL.

This clonotype was observed a few times. The chain uses TRBV25-1 and TRBJ2-7; the D gene is possibly TRBD1 (5 bases). The CDR3 consists of 16 residues. V shed 3 bases and J shed 0 bases, with 15 bases lying between them. Germline CDR1 reads MGHDK; CDR2 reads SYGVNS. In DNA form, the CDR3 reads TGTGCCAGCAGTGACCCCCGTCAGGGTAGCTCCTACGAGCAGTACTTC. This translates into CASSDPRQGSSYEQYF.